The T cell receptor beta chain under discussion was sequenced for a study of human T cells and chemical hapten exposure. Study context: Patch tests applied 0.01% DPC to the upper back, read at 6 days.

MiXCR, applied by TCRdb to the RACE reads, yields one record per CDR3 protein. Found here are roughly 13,000 distinct CDR3 sequences, approximately 16% of them singletons; the top ten hold 5.5% to 8%. Time point indicated: patch test 1, 2 weeks after DPC sensitization. Treatment noted: therapeutic diphenylcyclopropenone sensitization with weekly scalp DPC. Whole-study results and caveats: Sensitizing to DPC left TCRs with a frequency above 1 in 1000 unaltered.

CDR1 is SGHRS, CDR2 YFSETQ, per germline. V gave up 0 bases and J gave up 4 bases, with 8 bases separating them. The CDR3 length is 13 residues. This clonotype was recorded many times. Its antigen remains unknown. Source: whole blood, taken in connection with sensitization to the hapten diphenylcyclopropenone (DPC). The TCR comes from a woman aged 25-40 years with alopecia areata. Some clones in this sample may be carry-over from other donors' samples. The rearrangement joins TRBV5-1 to TRBJ2-7; D perhaps matches TRBD1 (6 bases). CDR3 DNA sequence: TGCGCCAGCAGCTTGGCAACAGGGTACGAGCAGTACTTC. This sequence encodes CASSLATGYEQYF.